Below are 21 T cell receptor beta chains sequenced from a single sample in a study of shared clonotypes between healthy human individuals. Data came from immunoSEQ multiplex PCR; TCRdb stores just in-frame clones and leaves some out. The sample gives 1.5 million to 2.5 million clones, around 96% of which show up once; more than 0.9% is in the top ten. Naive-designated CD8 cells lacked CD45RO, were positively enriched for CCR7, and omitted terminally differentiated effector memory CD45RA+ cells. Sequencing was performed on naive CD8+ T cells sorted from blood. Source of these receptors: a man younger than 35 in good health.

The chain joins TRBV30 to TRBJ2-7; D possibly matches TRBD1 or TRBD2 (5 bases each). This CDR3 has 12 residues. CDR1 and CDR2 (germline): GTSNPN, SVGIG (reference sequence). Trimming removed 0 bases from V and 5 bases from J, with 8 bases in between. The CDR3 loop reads CAWSVGTNEQYF. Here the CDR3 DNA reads TGTGCCTGGAGTGTAGGGACCAACGAGCAGTACTTC.

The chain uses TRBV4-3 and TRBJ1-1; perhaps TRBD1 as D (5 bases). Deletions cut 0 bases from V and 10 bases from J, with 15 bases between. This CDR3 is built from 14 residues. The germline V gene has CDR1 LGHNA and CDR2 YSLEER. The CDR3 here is CASSQDTLAGLAFF. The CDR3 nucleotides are TGCGCCAGCAGCCAAGATACTTTGGCAGGGCTAGCTTTCTTT.

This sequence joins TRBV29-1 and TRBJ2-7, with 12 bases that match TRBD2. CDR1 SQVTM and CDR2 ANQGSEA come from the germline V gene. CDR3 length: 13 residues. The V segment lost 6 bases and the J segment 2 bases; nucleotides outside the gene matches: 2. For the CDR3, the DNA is TGCAGCGTGCGACTAGCGGGGGCCTACGAGCAGTACTTC. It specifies CSVRLAGAYEQYF.

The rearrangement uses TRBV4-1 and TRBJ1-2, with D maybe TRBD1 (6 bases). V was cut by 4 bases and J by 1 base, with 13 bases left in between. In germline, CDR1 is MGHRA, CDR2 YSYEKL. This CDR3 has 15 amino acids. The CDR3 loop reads CASSPLDSHNYGYTF. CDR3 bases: TGCGCCAGCAGCCCGCTGGACAGTCATAACTATGGCTACACCTTC.

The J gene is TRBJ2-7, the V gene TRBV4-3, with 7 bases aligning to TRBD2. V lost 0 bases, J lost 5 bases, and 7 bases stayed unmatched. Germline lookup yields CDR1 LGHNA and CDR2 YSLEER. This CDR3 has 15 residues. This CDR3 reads CASSQDWGGRDEQYF. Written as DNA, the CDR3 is TGCGCCAGCAGCCAAGATTGGGGGGGTAGAGACGAGCAGTACTTC.

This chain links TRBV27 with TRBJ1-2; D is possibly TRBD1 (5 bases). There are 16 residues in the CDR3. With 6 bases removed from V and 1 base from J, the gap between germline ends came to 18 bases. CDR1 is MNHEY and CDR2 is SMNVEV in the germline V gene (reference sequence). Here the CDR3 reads CASSQGRGRFNYGYTF. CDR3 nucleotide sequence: TGTGCCAGCAGCCAGGGACGGGGGAGGTTTAACTATGGCTACACCTTC.

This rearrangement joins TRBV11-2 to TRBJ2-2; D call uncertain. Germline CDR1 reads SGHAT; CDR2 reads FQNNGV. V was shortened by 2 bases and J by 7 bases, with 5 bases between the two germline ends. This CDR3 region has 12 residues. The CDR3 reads CASSLSGGELFF. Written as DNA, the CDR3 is TGTGCCAGCAGCTTAAGTGGCGGGGAGCTGTTTTTT.

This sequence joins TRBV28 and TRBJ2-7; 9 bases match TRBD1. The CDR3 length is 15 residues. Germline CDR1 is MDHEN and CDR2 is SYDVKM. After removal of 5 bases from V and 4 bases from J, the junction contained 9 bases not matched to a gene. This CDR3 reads CASSPAGTGTYEQYF. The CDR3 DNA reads TGTGCCAGCAGTCCCGCCGGGACAGGGACGTACGAGCAGTACTTC.

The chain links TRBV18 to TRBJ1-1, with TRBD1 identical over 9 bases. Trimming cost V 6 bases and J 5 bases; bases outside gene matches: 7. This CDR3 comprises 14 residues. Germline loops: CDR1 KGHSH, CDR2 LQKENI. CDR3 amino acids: CASSGQGSGTEAFF. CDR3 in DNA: TGTGCCAGCTCCGGACAGGGGTCGGGAACTGAAGCTTTCTTT.

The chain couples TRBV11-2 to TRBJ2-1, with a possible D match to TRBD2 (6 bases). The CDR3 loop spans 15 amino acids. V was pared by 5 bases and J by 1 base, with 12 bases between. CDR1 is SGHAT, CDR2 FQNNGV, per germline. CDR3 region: CASSPSGGSYNEQFF. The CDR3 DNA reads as TGTGCCAGCAGCCCTTCCGGGGGTTCCTACAATGAGCAGTTCTTC.

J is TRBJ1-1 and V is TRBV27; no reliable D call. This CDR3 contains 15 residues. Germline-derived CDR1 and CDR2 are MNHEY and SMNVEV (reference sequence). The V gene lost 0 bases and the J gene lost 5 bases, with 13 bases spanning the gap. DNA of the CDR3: TGTGCCAGCAGTTTATCCGGCAGCGCAAGAACTGAAGCTTTCTTT. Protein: CASSLSGSARTEAFF.

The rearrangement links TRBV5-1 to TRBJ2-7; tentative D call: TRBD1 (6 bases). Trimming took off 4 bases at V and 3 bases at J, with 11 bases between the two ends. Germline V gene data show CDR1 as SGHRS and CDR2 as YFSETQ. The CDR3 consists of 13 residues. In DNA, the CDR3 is TGCGCCAGCAGCCAGGACAGCGGCTACGAGCAGTACTTC. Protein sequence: CASSQDSGYEQYF.

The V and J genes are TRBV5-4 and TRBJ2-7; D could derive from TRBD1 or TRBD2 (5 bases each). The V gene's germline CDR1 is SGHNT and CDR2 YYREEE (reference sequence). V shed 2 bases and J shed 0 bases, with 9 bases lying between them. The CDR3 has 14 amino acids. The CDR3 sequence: CASSFPGSSYEQYF. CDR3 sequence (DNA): TGTGCCAGCAGCTTTCCAGGGAGCTCCTACGAGCAGTACTTC.

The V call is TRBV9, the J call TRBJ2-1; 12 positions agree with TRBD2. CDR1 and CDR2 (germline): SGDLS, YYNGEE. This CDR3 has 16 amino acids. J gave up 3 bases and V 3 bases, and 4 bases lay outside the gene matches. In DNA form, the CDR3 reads TGTGCCAGCAGCGGGGGACTAGCGGGCCTCTACAATGAGCAGTTCTTC. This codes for CASSGGLAGLYNEQFF. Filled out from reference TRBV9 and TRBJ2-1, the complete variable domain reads DSGVTQTPKHLITATGQRVTLRCSPRSGDLSVYWYQQSLDQGLQFLIQYYNGEERAKGNILERFSAQQFPDLHSELNLSSLELGDSALYFCASSGGLAGLYNEQFFGPGTRLTVL.

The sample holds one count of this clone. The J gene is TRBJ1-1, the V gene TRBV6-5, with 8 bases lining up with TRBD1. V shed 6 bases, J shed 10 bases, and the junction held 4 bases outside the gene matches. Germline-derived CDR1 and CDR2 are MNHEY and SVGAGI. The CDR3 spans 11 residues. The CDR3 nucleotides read TGTGCCAGCAGCACGGACAGGGCAGCTTTCTTT. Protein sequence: CASSTDRAAFF.

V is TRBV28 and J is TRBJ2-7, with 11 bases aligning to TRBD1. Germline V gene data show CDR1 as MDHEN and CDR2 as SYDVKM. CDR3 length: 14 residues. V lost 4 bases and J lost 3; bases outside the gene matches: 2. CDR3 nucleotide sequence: TGTGCCAGCAGTTGGGGACAGGGGGACTACGAGCAGTACTTC. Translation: CASSWGQGDYEQYF.

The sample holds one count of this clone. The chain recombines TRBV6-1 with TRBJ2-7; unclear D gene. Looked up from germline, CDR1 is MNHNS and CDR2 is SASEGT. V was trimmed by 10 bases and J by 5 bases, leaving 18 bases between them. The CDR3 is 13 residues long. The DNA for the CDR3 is TGTGCCACGAGTCCCTTTAACTTCGACGAGCAGTACTTC. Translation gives CATSPFNFDEQYF.

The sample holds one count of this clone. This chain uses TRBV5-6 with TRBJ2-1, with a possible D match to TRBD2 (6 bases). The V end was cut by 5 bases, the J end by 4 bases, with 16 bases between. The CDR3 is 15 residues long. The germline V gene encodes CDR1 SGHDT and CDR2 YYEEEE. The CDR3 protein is CASSDGLAAYNEQFF. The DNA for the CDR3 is TGTGCCAGCAGTGACGGGTTAGCGGCGTACAATGAGCAGTTCTTC.

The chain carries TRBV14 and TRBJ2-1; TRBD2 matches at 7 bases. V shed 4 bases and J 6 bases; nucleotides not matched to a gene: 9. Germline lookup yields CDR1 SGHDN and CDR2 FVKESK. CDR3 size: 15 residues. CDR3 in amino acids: CASSLQAGVGNEQFF. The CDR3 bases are TGTGCCAGCAGCCTCCAGGCGGGGGTCGGCAATGAGCAGTTCTTC.

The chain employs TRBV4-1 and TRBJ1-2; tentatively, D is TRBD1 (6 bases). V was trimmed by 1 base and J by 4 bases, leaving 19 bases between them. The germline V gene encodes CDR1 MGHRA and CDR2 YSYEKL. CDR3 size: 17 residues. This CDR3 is CASSQVIVGQTTYGYTF. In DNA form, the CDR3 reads TGCGCCAGCAGCCAAGTAATAGTCGGACAGACGACCTATGGCTACACCTTC.

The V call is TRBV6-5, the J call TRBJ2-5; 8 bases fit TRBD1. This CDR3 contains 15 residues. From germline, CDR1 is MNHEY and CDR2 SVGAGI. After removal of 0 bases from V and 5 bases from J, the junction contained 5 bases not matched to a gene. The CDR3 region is CASSYSTGAYETQYF. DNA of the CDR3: TGTGCCAGCAGTTACTCGACAGGGGCTTACGAGACCCAGTACTTC.